This T cell receptor (beta chain) was found in a study of identical twins. This clonotype was detected only a few times. One entry per CDR3 protein results from TCRdb running MiXCR on the 5' RACE reads. The sample has about 460,000 distinct CDR3 sequences, approximately 15% seen once; the top ten hold 0.5% to 0.65%. V dropped 4 bases and J dropped 2 bases, with 12 bases sitting between them. This CDR3 comprises 14 residues. Germline CDR1 reads SGHNT; CDR2 reads YYREEE (reference sequence). This sample also appeared in a second study, on yellow fever vaccine responses in identical twins.

The sequencing sample was made of CD4+ T cells sorted from blood. This TCR derives from a woman aged 18-29 years in good health. The rearrangement uses TRBV5-4 and TRBJ2-5, with a tentative D call TRBD1 (5 bases). This CDR3 reads CASSPRTKQETQYF. For the CDR3, the DNA is TGTGCCAGCAGCCCTCGGACAAAGCAAGAGACCCAGTACTTC.